This T cell receptor beta chain is drawn from a study of human T cells and chemical hapten exposure. V gave up 4 bases and J gave up 1 base, with 11 bases separating them. The CDR3 is made up of 15 amino acids. CDR1 is MNHEY, CDR2 SVGAGI, per germline. A single record per CDR3 protein comes from TCRdb applying MiXCR to the RACE reads. This table has 200,000 to 300,000 distinct CDR3 sequences, more than 6.5% appearing once. The sample's time point: pre-sensitization, week 0. Sample treatment: therapeutic diphenylcyclopropenone sensitization with weekly scalp DPC. This receptor was obtained from a woman in her forties with alopecia areata. Some clones in this sample may be carry-over from other donors' samples. The material was whole blood, obtained in connection with sensitization to the hapten diphenylcyclopropenone (DPC). The chain couples TRBV6-5 to TRBJ2-1; D not resolved. In nucleotides, the CDR3 is TGTGCCAGCAGTTCCCTGGCTAGTTCCTACAATGAGCAGTTCTTC. As protein: CASSSLASSYNEQFF.